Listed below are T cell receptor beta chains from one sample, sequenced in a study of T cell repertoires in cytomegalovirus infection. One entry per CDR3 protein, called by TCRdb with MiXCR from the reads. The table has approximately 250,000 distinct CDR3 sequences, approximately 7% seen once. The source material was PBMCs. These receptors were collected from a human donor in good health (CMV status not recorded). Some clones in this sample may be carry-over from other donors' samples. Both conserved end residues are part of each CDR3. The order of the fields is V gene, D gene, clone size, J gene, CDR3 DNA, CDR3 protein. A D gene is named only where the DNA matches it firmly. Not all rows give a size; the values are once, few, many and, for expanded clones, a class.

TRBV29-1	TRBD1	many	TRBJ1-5	TGCAGCGTTGACCTCTATGGACAGGCAGAGGGCAATCAGCCCCAGCATTTT	CSVDLYGQAEGNQPQHF
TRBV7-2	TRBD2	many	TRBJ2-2	TGTGCCAGCAGCTTAGGACTAGCGGGGGGCTCTTACACCGGGGAGCTGTTTTTT	CASSLGLAGGSYTGELFF
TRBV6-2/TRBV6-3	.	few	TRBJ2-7	TGTGCCAGCAGTTACTACGGGGGAGAGAGGGACGAGCAGTACTTC	CASSYYGGERDEQYF
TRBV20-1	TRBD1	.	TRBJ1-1	TGCAGTGCTATGGGGGACAGACTGAACACTGAAGCTTTCTTT	CSAMGDRLNTEAFF
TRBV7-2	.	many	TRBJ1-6	TGTGCCAGCAGCCAAGACGGATATAATTCACCCCTCCACTTT	CASSQDGYNSPLHF
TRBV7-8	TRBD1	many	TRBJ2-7	TGTGCCAGCAGCTTATTGACAGGGGCCTACGAGCAGTACTTC	CASSLLTGAYEQYF
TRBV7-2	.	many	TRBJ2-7	TGTGCCAGCAGCCGACCGCGGGTCAGCGAGCAGTACTTC	CASSRPRVSEQYF
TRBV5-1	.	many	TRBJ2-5	TGCGCCAGCCATGGAGAGACCCAGTACTTC	CASHGETQYF
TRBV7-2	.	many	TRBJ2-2	TGTGCCAGCAGCTTACTATTCACCGGGGAGCTGTTTTTT	CASSLLFTGELFF
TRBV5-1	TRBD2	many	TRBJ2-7	TGCGCCAGCAGCTTGGCCGCGGGAGACTACGAGCAGTACTTC	CASSLAAGDYEQYF
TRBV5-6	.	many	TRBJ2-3	TGTGCCAGCACCCGGGGCACCACAGATACGCAGTATTTT	CASTRGTTDTQYF
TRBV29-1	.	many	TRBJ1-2	TGCAGCGTTACCCTTACGGGCGGCTACACCTTC	CSVTLTGGYTF
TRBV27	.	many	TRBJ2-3	TGTGCCAGCAAAGCCAGCCCAGATACGCAGTATTTT	CASKASPDTQYF
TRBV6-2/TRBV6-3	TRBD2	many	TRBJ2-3	TGTGCCAGCAGCCTCCTTACTAGCGGTTATACGCAGTATTTT	CASSLLTSGYTQYF
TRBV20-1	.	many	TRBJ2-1	TGCAGTGTGCAGGGTAGGTCCTACAATGAGCAGTTCTTC	CSVQGRSYNEQFF
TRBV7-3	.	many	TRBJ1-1	TGTGCCAGCAGCGTTACGGGCAGCAACACTGAAGCTTTCTTT	CASSVTGSNTEAFF
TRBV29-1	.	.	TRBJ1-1	TGCAGCGTTGGTGGGGGAGGCGCTGAAGCTTTCTTT	CSVGGGGAEAFF
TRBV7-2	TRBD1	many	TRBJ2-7	TGTGCCAGCAGCTATCGACAGGGGAATCAGTACGAGCAGTACTTC	CASSYRQGNQYEQYF
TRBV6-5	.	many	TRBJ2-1	TGTGCCAGCGTAAGGACGGAAAACAATGAGCAGTTCTTC	CASVRTENNEQFF
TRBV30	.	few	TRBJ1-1	TGTGCCTGGAACTCCCCCCGGGCCCTGATTGAATCCAACACTGAAGCTTTCTTT	CAWNSPRALIESNTEAFF
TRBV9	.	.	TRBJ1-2	TGTGCCAGCAGCGTACAGGGGATTGGAAACTATGGCTACACCTTC	CASSVQGIGNYGYTF
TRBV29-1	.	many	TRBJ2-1	TGCAGCGTTTCAGGGGTCTCCTACAATGAGCAGTTCTTC	CSVSGVSYNEQFF
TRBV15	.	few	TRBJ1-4	TGTGCCACCAGAGCGGTGGGTGTCGGTGAAAAACTGTTTTTT	CATRAVGVGEKLFF
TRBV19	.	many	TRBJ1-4	TGTGCCAGTAGGCTCGGACAGCTTTATAATGAAAAACTGTTTTTT	CASRLGQLYNEKLFF
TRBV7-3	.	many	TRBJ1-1	TGTGCCAGCAGCTTCCAAAAAAACACTGAAGCTTTCTTT	CASSFQKNTEAFF
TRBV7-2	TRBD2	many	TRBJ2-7	TGTGCCAGCAGCCGGCAGCTAGCGGGGGCGGCAAACGAGCAGTACTTC	CASSRQLAGAANEQYF
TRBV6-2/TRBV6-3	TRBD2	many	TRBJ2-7	TGTGCCAGCAGTACACCGCCGCGGGGGGACTCCTACGAGCAGTACTTC	CASSTPPRGDSYEQYF
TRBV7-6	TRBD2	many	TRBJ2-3	TGTGCCAGCAGCTTACTCCTAGCGGGGAACACAGATACGCAGTATTTT	CASSLLLAGNTDTQYF
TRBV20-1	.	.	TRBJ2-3	TGCAGTGCTAGAGATCTCCAGACAAGCTCCACAGATACGCAGTATTTT	CSARDLQTSSTDTQYF
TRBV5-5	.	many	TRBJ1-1	TGTGCCAGCAGCCCCCGGAATTCGATGAACACTGAAGCTTTCTTT	CASSPRNSMNTEAFF
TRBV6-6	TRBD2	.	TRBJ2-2	TGTGCCAGCATCGGGACTACGAACACCGGGGAGCTGTTTTTT	CASIGTTNTGELFF
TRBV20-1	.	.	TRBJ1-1	TGCAGTGCTAGACCCCAGTGGAGGACGGAGAACACTGAAGCTTTCTTT	CSARPQWRTENTEAFF
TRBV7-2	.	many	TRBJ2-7	TGTGCCAGCAGGTCGATAGCTTGGGAGCAGTACTTC	CASRSIAWEQYF
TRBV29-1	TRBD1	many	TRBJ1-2	TGCAGCCAAGGGGGCGCGGGTGGCTACACCTTC	CSQGGAGGYTF
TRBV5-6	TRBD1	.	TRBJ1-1	TGTGCCAGCAGCTTTACAGGGGATGAAGCTTTCTTT	CASSFTGDEAFF
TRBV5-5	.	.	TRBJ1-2	TGTGCCAGCAGCTTGTCGGGGAACTATGGCTACACCTTC	CASSLSGNYGYTF